This passage covers 9 T cell receptor beta chains from one sample sequenced in a study of T cells after posttransplantation cyclophosphamide. Libraries were prepared by immunoSEQ multiplex PCR; TCRdb keeps only in-frame clonotypes and omits some of them. The sample comprises some 49,000 clones, around 91% of which are singletons, and around 3% rests with the top ten. The sample taken for sequencing was PBMCs. The receptors come from a woman aged 45-60 years in good health and a related stem cell transplant donor.

This sequence joins TRBV6-1 and TRBJ1-2; D remains ambiguous. Looked up from germline, CDR1 is MNHNS and CDR2 is SASEGT. The CDR3 extends over 10 amino acids. V shed 2 bases and J shed 7 bases, with 2 bases lying between them. CDR3 sequence: CASSERGYTF. CDR3 in DNA: TGTGCCAGCAGTGAACGTGGCTACACCTTC.

The chain couples TRBV18 to TRBJ2-2, with a weak D call TRBD1 (6 bases). CDR1 is KGHSH, CDR2 LQKENI, per germline. The CDR3 is 14 amino acids. Trimming took off 4 bases at V and 6 bases at J, with 12 bases between the two ends. DNA for the CDR3: TGTGCCAGCTCACAAGAACAGGGCGCCGGGGAGCTGTTTTTT. It translates to CASSQEQGAGELFF. The full variable domain, its missing parts supplied by reference TRBV18 and TRBJ2-2, is NAGVMQNPRHLVRRRGQEARLRCSPMKGHSHVYWYRQLPEEGLKFMVYLQKENIIDESGMPKERFSAEFPKEGPSILRIQQVVRGDSAAYFCASSQEQGAGELFFGEGSRLTVL.

The count of this clone is one. V usage is TRBV7-6 and J usage is TRBJ2-6; 8 bases are shared with TRBD1. The CDR3 is 18 amino acids. The V gene end was trimmed by 3 bases and the J gene end by 0 bases; junction bases not matched to a gene: 7. Germline values: CDR1 SGHVS, CDR2 FNYEAQ. The CDR3 spells CASSLDRVVSSGANVLTF. CDR3 in DNA: TGTGCCAGCAGCTTGGACAGGGTCGTAAGCTCTGGGGCCAACGTCCTGACTTTC.

The chain's CDR3 is CASSLRPGGGGNQPQHF. Here the CDR3 DNA reads TGTGCCAGCAGTTTACGACCAGGGGGCGGGGGCAATCAGCCCCAGCATTTT. J is TRBJ1-5 and V is TRBV27, with 8 positions matching TRBD1. Germline V lookup: CDR1 MNHEY, CDR2 SMNVEV (reference sequence). V shed 2 bases and J 2 bases; nucleotides not matched to a gene: 8. The CDR3 consists of 17 residues.

The gene calls are TRBV11-3 and TRBJ1-2; 7 positions match TRBD1. The germline V gene encodes CDR1 SGHNT and CDR2 YENEEA. The CDR3 totals 14 residues. After removal of 5 bases from V and 3 bases from J, the junction contained 6 bases not matched to a gene. The CDR3 nucleotides are TGTGCCAGCAGCCCCAACAGGGGAGACTATGGCTACACCTTC. This translates into CASSPNRGDYGYTF.

The rearrangement links TRBV5-1 to TRBJ1-1, with D hard to call. CDR3 length equals 13 residues. Trimming took off 3 bases at V and 0 bases at J, with 6 bases between the two ends. Germline loops: CDR1 SGHRS, CDR2 YFSETQ. CDR3 sequence (DNA): TGCGCCAGCAGCTACGAGGTGAACACTGAAGCTTTCTTT. This translates into CASSYEVNTEAFF.

This rearrangement joins TRBV5-1 to TRBJ2-1; 11 nucleotides align to TRBD1. V lost 2 bases to trimming and J lost 6 bases; unmatched junction nucleotides: 4. This CDR3 comprises 15 residues. Germline loops: CDR1 SGHRS, CDR2 YFSETQ. The CDR3 DNA is TGCGCCAGCAGCTTTGCCGGACAGGGGGCCAATGAGCAGTTCTTC. This gives the protein CASSFAGQGANEQFF.

This chain joins TRBV5-1 and TRBJ2-2; D is perhaps TRBD1 (6 bases). Germline values: CDR1 SGHRS, CDR2 YFSETQ. This CDR3 has 15 residues. The ends were cut back, 7 bases at V and 1 base at J, with 14 bases in the middle. The chain's CDR3 is CASSTGTMNTGELFF. The CDR3 DNA follows: TGCGCCAGCTCGACCGGGACAATGAACACCGGGGAGCTGTTTTTT.

V gene TRBV27 combines with J gene TRBJ1-1; 12 bases align to TRBD1. The CDR3 sequence is 17 residues long. The trim removed 5 bases at V and 4 bases at J, leaving 11 bases unmatched. Germline V gives CDR1 MNHEY, CDR2 SMNVEV (reference sequence). CDR3 nucleotides: TGTGCCAGCAGTCCGACCGGGACAGGGGGCTTTGGCACTGAAGCTTTCTTT. It specifies CASSPTGTGGFGTEAFF.